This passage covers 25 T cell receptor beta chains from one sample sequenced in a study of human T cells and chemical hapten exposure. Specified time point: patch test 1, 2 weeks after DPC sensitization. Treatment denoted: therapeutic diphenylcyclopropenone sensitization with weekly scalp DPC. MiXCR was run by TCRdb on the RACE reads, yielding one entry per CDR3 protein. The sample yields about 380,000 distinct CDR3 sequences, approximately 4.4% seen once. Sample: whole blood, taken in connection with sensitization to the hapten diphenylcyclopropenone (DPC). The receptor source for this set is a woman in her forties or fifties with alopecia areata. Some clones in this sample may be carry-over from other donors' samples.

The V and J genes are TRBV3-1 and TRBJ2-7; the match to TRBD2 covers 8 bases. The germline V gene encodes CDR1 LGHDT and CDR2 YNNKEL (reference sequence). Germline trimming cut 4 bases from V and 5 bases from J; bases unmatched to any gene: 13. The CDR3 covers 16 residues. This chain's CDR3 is CASSRSRTSRFDEQYF. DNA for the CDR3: TGTGCCAGCAGCCGGTCTAGGACTAGCCGTTTTGACGAGCAGTACTTC.

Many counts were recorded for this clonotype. CDR3 amino acids: CASSPFGGQPQHF. The CDR3 DNA is TGTGCCAGCAGTCCCTTCGGGGGCCAGCCCCAGCATTTT. The chain uses TRBV27 and TRBJ1-5; D perhaps matches TRBD1 (6 bases). The ends were cut back, 5 bases at V and 7 bases at J, with 12 bases in the middle. This CDR3 spans 13 amino acids. Germline CDR1 MNHEY, CDR2 SMNVEV (reference sequence).

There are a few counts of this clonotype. The CDR3 nucleotides read TGCAGTGCTCCCCCGGGGAGGGGAACCTACGAGCAGTACTTC. It encodes CSAPPGRGTYEQYF. This chain links TRBV20-1 with TRBJ2-7; 7 bases map to TRBD2. Trimming took 5 bases from V and 2 from J; bases not matched to a gene: 9. The CDR3 sequence is 14 residues long. The V gene's germline CDR1 is DFQATT and CDR2 SNEGSKA (reference sequence).

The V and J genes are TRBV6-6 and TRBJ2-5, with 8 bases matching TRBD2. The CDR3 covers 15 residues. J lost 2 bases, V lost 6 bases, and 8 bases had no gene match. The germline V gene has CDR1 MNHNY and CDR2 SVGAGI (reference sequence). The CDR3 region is CASSRESGGQETQYF. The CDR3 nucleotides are TGTGCCAGCAGCCGCGAGAGCGGGGGACAAGAGACCCAGTACTTC.

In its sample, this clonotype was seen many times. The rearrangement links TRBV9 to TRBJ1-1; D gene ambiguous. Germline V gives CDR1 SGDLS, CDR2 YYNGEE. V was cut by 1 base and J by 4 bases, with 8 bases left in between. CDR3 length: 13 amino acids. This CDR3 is CASSVHRGTEAFF. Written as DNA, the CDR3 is TGTGCCAGCAGCGTACACCGGGGCACTGAAGCTTTCTTT. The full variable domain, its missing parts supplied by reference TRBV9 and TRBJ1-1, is DSGVTQTPKHLITATGQRVTLRCSPRSGDLSVYWYQQSLDQGLQFLIQYYNGEERAKGNILERFSAQQFPDLHSELNLSSLELGDSALYFCASSVHRGTEAFFGQGTRLTVV.

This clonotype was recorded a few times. CDR3 sequence (DNA): TGTGCCAGCACCAGCGGGGTTGGCACAGATACGCAGTATTTT. Its translation is CASTSGVGTDTQYF. J is TRBJ2-3 and V is TRBV6-6, with 7 bases identical to TRBD2. Germline V gives CDR1 MNHNY, CDR2 SVGAGI (reference sequence). V trimming: 7 bases; J trimming: 1 base; junction bases outside the gene matches: 5. This CDR3 contains 14 residues.

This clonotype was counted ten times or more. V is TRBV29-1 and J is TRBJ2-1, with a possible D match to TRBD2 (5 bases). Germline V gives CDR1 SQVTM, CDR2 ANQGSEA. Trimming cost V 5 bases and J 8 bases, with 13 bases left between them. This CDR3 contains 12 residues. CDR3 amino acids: CSVWSRGDEQFF. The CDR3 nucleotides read TGCAGCGTTTGGTCTCGGGGAGATGAGCAGTTCTTC.

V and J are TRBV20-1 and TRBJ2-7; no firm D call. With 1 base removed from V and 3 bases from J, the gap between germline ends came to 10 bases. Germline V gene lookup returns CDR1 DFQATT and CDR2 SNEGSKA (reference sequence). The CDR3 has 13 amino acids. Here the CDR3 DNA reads TGCAGTGCTAGAGTGGAACTCCTCTACGAGCAGTACTTC. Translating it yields CSARVELLYEQYF.

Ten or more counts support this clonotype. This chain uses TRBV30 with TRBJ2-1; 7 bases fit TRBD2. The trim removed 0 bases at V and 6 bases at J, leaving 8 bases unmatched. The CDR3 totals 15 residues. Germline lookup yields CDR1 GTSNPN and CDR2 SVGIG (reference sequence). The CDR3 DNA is TGTGCCTGGAGTGTTGGGGGAGGGGTTCCCAATGAGCAGTTCTTC. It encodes CAWSVGGGVPNEQFF.

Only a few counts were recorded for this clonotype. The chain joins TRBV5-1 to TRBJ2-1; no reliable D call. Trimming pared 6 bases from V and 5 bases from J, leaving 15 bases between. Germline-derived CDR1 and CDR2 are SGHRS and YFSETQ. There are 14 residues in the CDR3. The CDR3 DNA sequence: TGCGCCAGCACCTTCGAAGGATTTAACAATGAGCAGTTCTTC. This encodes CASTFEGFNNEQFF.

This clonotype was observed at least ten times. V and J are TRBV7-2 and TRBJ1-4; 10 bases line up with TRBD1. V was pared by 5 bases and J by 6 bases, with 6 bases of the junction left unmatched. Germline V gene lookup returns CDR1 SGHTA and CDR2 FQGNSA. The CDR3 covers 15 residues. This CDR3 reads CASSTRQGAYEKLFF. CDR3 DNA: TGTGCCAGCAGCACCCGACAGGGGGCTTATGAAAAACTGTTTTTT.

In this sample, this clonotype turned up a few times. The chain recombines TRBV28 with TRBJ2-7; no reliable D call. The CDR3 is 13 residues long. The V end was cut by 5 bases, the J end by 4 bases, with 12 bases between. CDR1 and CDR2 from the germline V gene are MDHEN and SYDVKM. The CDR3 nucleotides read TGTGCCAGCAGTCCCTCAGACCAGTACGAGCAGTACTTC. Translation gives CASSPSDQYEQYF.

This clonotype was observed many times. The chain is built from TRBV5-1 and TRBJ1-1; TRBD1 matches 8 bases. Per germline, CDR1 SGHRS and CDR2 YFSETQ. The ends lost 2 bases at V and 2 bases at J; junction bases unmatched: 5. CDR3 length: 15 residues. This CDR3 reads CASSFGTGGNTEAFF. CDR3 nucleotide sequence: TGCGCCAGCAGCTTTGGCACAGGGGGAAACACTGAAGCTTTCTTT.

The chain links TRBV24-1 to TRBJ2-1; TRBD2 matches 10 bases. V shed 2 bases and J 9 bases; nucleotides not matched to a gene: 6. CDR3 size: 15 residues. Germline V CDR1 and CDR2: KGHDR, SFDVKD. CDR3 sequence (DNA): TGTGCCACCAGTGATTCGAGCGGGAGGGCCGGTGAGCAGTTCTTC. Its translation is CATSDSSGRAGEQFF.

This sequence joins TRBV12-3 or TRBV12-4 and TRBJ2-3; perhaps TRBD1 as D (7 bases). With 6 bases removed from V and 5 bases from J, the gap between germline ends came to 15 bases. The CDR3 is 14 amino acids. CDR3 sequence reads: CASSPGTAGDTQYF. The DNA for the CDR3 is TGTGCCAGCAGCCCCGGGACAGCGGGAGATACGCAGTATTTT.

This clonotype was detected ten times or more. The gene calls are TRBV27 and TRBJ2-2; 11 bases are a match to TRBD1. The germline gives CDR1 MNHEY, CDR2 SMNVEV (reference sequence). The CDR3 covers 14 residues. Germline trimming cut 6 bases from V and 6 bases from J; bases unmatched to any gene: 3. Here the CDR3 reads CASRRGQGAGELFF. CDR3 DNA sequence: TGTGCCAGCAGAAGGGGACAGGGGGCCGGGGAGCTGTTTTTT.

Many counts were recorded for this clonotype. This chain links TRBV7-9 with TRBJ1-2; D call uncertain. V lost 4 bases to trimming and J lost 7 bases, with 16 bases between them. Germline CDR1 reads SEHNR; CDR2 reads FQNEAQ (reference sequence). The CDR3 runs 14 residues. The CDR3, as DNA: TGTGCCAGCAGCTATCCATCCACGGCCGCTGGCTACACCTTC. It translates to CASSYPSTAAGYTF.

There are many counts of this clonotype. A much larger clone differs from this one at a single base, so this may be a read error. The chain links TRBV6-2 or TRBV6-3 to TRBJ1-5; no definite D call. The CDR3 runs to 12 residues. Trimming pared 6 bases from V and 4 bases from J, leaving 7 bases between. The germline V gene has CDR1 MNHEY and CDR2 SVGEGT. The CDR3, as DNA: TGTGCCAGCAGAAGGGAGAATCAGCCCCAGCATTTT. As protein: CASRRENQPQHF.

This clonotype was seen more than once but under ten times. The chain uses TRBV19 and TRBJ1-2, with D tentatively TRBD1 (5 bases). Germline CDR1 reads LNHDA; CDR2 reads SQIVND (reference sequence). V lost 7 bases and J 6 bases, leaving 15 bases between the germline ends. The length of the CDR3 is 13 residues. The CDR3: CASKERGVDGYTF. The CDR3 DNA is TGTGCCAGTAAAGAACGAGGGGTTGATGGCTACACCTTC.

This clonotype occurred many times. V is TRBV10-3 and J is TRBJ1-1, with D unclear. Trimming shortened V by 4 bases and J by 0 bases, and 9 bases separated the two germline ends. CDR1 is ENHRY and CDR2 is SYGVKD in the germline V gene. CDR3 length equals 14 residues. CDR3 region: CAISALQMNTEAFF. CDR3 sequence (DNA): TGTGCCATCAGTGCGCTACAGATGAACACTGAAGCTTTCTTT.

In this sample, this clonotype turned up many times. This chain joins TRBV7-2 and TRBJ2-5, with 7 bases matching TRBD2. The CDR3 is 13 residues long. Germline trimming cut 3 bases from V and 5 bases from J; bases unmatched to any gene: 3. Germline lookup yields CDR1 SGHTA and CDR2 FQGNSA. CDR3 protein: CASSFAGVETQYF. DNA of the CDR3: TGTGCCAGCAGCTTTGCGGGAGTGGAGACCCAGTACTTC. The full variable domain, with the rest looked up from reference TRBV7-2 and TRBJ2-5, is GAGVSQSPSNKVTEKGKDVELRCDPISGHTALYWYRQSLGQGLEFLIYFQGNSAPDKSGLPSDRFSAERTGGSVSTLTIQRTQQEDSAVYLCASSFAGVETQYFGPGTRLLVL.

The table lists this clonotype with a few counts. CDR3 in amino acids: CSVERRLGGSEQFF. CDR3 DNA sequence: TGCAGCGTTGAAAGGCGGTTAGGGGGTAGTGAGCAGTTCTTC. The chain employs TRBV29-1 and TRBJ2-1, with a possible D match to TRBD1 (6 bases). This CDR3 region has 14 residues. The V gene lost 2 bases and the J gene lost 9 bases, with 17 bases spanning the gap. CDR1 is SQVTM, CDR2 ANQGSEA, per germline.

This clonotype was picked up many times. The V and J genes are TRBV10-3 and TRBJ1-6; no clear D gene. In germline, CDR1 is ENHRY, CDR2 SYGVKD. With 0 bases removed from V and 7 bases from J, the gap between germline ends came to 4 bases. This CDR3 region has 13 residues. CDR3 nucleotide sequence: TGTGCCATCAGTGAGTCGATAAATTCACCCCTCCACTTT. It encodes CAISESINSPLHF.

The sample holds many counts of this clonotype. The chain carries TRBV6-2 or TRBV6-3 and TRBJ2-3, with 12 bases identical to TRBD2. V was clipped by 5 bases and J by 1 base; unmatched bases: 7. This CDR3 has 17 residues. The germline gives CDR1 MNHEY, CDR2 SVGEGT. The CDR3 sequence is CASSSGLAGLRTDTQYF. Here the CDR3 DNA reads TGTGCCAGCAGTAGCGGACTAGCGGGACTTCGCACAGATACGCAGTATTTT.

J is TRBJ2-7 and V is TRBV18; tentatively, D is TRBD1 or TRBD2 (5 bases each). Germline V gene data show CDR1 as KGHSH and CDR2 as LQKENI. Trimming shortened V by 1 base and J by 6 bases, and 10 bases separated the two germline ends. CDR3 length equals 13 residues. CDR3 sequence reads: CASSPLRGSEQYF. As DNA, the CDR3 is TGTGCCAGCTCACCACTGAGGGGATCCGAGCAGTACTTC.